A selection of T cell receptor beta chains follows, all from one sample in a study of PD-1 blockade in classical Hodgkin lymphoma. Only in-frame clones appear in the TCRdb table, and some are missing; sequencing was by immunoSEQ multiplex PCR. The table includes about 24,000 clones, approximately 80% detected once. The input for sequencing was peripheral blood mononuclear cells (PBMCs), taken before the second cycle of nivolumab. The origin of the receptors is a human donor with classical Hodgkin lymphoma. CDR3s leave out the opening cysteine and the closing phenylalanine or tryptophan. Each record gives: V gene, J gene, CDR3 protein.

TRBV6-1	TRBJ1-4	ASSEAVPGQRFNEKLF
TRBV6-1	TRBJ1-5	ASSEQDYQPQH
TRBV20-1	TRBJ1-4	SAARNEKLF
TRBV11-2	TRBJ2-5	ASSTGLAEIETQY
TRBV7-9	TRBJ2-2	ASSSATGESTGELF
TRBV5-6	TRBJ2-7	ASSHEGPRGEQY
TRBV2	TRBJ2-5	ASRDRVGETQY
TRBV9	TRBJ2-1	ASSAQLRVGRDEQF
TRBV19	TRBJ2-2	ASSIRTGPFTGELF
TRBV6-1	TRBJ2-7	ASSEEGGVVGEQY
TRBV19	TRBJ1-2	ATRWRTGEGYGYT
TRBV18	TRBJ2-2	ASSLTAASGRTGELF
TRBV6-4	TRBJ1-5	ASSHGQNQPQH
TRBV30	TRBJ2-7	AWSRKVAGVNYEQY
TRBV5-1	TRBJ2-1	ASSLLLAGGEQF
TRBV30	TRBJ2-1	AWSVLPPTSAGRNEQF
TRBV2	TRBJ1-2	ASTETLLRGNYGYT
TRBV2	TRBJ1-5	ASSEYGGARQPQH
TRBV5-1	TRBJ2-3	ASSLDNPGPTDTQY
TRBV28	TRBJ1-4	ASSFTGVSTNEKLF
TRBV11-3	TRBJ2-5	ASRAGTGGVGTQY
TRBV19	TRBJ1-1	ASSARPGTRQYTEAF
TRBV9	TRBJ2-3	ASSPGLVSADTQY
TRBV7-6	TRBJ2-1	ASTRMNSYNEQF
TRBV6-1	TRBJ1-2	ASSPSMRKTYGYT
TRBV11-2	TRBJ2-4	ASSFQGGKNIQY
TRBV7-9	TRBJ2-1	ASSLRIVSNEQF
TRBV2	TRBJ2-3	ASSAYGLSTDTQY
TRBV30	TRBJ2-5	AWSEGLLETQY
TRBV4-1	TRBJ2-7	ASSQEAYSYEQY
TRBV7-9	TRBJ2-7	ASSPHRGPPYEQY
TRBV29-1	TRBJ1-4	SVSQGLANEKLF
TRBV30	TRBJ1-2	AWSFRDRANSGYT
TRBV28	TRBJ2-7	ATDRGRSYEQY
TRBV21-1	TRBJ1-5	ASSTGTA
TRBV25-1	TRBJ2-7	ASSEVAGPYEQY
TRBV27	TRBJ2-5	ASSLEGASPSQY
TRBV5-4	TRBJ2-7	ASSLYYGEQY
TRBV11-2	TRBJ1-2	ASSLRESYGYT
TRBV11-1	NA	ASTSRDRGDEQY
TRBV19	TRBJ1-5	ASSYVQGANQPQH
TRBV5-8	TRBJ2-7	ASRKGQKYEQY
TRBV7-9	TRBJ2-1	ASSTGTGLAGEQF
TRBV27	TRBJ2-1	ASSSGTSEGNEQF
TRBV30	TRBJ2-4	AWTSGGKGLAKNIQY
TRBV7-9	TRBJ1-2	ASSLDALLASGRRGYT
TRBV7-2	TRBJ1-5	ASSFEGDYSNQPQH
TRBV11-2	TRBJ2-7	ASRNWGGDYEQY
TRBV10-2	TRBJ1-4	ASSETVGNEKLF
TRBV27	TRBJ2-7	ASKTPGTGGYEQY
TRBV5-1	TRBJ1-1	ASSPPPLNTEAF
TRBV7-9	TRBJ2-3	ASSSRGGTQY
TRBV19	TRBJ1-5	ASSKWIGTVSRDQPQH
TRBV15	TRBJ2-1	ATSRARGGGYNEQF